What follows are 11 T cell receptor beta chains derived from one specimen sequenced in a study of T cell responses to AZD1222 COVID-19 vaccine. Clones were sequenced by immunoSEQ multiplex PCR, and TCRdb holds only the in-frame ones, with some missing. The table has tens of thousands of clones, roughly 86% seen once. Sequenced material: peripheral blood, taken on day 0 of MenACWY control vaccination. Source of these receptors: an adult in good health.

This chain connects TRBV6-6 to TRBJ2-3; D may be TRBD1 or TRBD2 (5 bases each). The CDR3 is 13 residues long. V lost 7 bases, J lost 5 bases, and 13 bases lay in between. CDR1 is MNHNY and CDR2 is SVGAGI in the germline V gene (reference sequence). The CDR3 here is CASKRGLGDTQYF. The CDR3 region has the DNA TGTGCCAGCAAACGGGGCCTGGGAGATACGCAGTATTTT.

The V and J genes are TRBV30 and TRBJ2-5, with 7 nucleotides matching TRBD1. Germline V lookup: CDR1 GTSNPN, CDR2 SVGIG (reference sequence). V shed 3 bases and J 2 bases; nucleotides not matched to a gene: 9. This CDR3 is 15 amino acids long. The DNA of the CDR3 is TGTGCCTGGAGGAAGTGGGGACAGATTCAAGAGACCCAGTACTTC. Translated, it gives CAWRKWGQIQETQYF. Drawing the rest from reference TRBV30 and TRBJ2-5, the complete variable domain is SQTIHQWPATLVQPVGSPLSLECTVEGTSNPNLYWYRQAAGRGLQLLFYSVGIGQISSEVPQNLSASRPQDRQFILSSKKLLLSDSGFYLCAWRKWGQIQETQYFGPGTRLLVL.

The V call is TRBV11-3, the J call TRBJ1-6, with TRBD1 matching 8 bases. This CDR3 region has 17 residues. V lost 1 base to trimming and J lost 10 bases; unmatched junction nucleotides: 12. Germline V gene lookup returns CDR1 SGHNT and CDR2 YENEEA. CDR3 in amino acids: CASSLGQGASFSSPLHF. CDR3 DNA sequence: TGTGCCAGCAGCTTAGGCCAGGGGGCGAGTTTCAGCTCACCCCTCCACTTT.

The chain is built from TRBV6-5 and TRBJ1-2; 7 bases line up with TRBD1. Germline trimming cut 4 bases from V and 3 bases from J; bases unmatched to any gene: 5. The CDR3 loop spans 14 amino acids. CDR1 is MNHEY and CDR2 is SVGAGI in the germline V gene. This chain's CDR3 is CASSSDRADYGYTF. CDR3 sequence (DNA): TGTGCCAGCAGTTCAGACAGGGCGGACTATGGCTACACCTTC.

This chain links TRBV19 with TRBJ1-6; 9 bases agree with TRBD1. The length of the CDR3 is 17 residues. Germline CDR1 and CDR2: LNHDA and SQIVND (reference sequence). The junction had 10 bases not matched to a gene; V was cut back by 3 bases and J by 7 bases. CDR3 sequence (DNA): TGTGCCAGTAGTATTCGGACAGGGGCGCTATTCAATTCACCCCTCCACTTT. The encoded protein is CASSIRTGALFNSPLHF.

The V gene is TRBV28, the J gene TRBJ1-5; no clear D. Germline V gene sequence: CDR1 MDHEN, CDR2 SYDVKM. This CDR3 spans 15 amino acids. V lost 2 bases and J lost 1, with 9 bases in between. The CDR3 region has the DNA TGTGCCAGCAGTTTAGACGCGCAAAGCAATCAGCCCCAGCATTTT. This codes for CASSLDAQSNQPQHF.

This rearrangement joins TRBV2 to TRBJ2-7, with 7 bases fitting TRBD2. V dropped 8 bases and J dropped 7; count of bases not matched to a gene: 11. Germline V gene lookup returns CDR1 SNHLY and CDR2 FYNNEI. The CDR3 length is 13 residues. The CDR3 spells CASVPDSGGEQYF. The CDR3, as DNA: TGTGCCAGCGTCCCGGACTCCGGGGGGGAGCAGTACTTC.

The gene calls are TRBV14 and TRBJ1-1; no clear D. The CDR3 totals 15 residues. With 2 bases removed from V and 0 bases from J, the gap between germline ends came to 10 bases. From germline, CDR1 is SGHDN and CDR2 FVKESK. For the CDR3, the DNA is TGTGCCAGCAGCCAATACACGGGATTGAACACTGAAGCTTTCTTT. This encodes CASSQYTGLNTEAFF.

The rearrangement joins TRBV5-1 to TRBJ2-2; possibly TRBD1 or TRBD2 for D (5 bases each). Trimming took off 6 bases at V and 3 bases at J, with 12 bases between the two ends. This CDR3 comprises 14 residues. Germline CDR1 is SGHRS and CDR2 is YFSETQ. The CDR3 bases are TGCGCCAGCACCTCAGAGGGGTACACCGGGGAGCTGTTTTTT. It codes for CASTSEGYTGELFF.

The chain links TRBV25-1 to TRBJ1-2; D might be TRBD1 (6 bases). The CDR3 covers 16 residues. Trimming left V 3 bases short and J 5 bases short, with 19 bases between. CDR1 is MGHDK, CDR2 SYGVNS, per germline. CDR3 nucleotide sequence: TGTGCCAGCAGTGACGCCCGGGGGGGCGTTGAGTATGGCTACACCTTC. Translated: CASSDARGGVEYGYTF.

This chain links TRBV19 with TRBJ1-5; 7 bases fit TRBD1. CDR1 is LNHDA and CDR2 is SQIVND in the germline V gene (reference sequence). This CDR3 has 15 residues. V was clipped by 6 bases and J by 5 bases; unmatched bases: 10. The CDR3 region is CASSDQQGRHQPQHF. CDR3 coding DNA: TGTGCCAGTAGCGACCAACAGGGGAGGCATCAGCCCCAGCATTTT.